Presented here are 26 T cell receptor beta chains from one specimen sequenced in a study of beta chain features in type 1 diabetes. Expressed TCRB transcripts were sequenced because the isolated RNA had all been reverse transcribed beforehand. Generated by immunoSEQ multiplex PCR, the TCRdb table keeps only in-frame clones and is missing some. The sample holds 330,000 or so clones, around 19% seen once. The sequenced sample was naive CD4+ T cells from blood. These receptors all come from a woman aged 18-29 years in good health.

The chain recombines TRBV27 with TRBJ2-3, with D uncertain. V gave up 3 bases and J gave up 4 bases, with 5 bases separating them. CDR1 is MNHEY, CDR2 SMNVEV, per germline (reference sequence). This CDR3 is built from 12 residues. This CDR3 is CASSFHSDTQYF. In nucleotides, the CDR3 is TGTGCCAGCAGTTTCCACTCAGATACGCAGTATTTT.

This chain links TRBV7-9 with TRBJ2-3; 7 bases are shared with TRBD2. The CDR3 spans 13 residues. The V gene end was trimmed by 4 bases and the J gene end by 3 bases; junction bases not matched to a gene: 1. The germline CDR1 and CDR2 sequences are SEHNR and FQNEAQ (reference sequence). The CDR3, as DNA: TGTGCCAGCAGCTCCGGGGGGACAGATACGCAGTATTTT. It encodes CASSSGGTDTQYF.

This clone came up a few times. The chain carries TRBV11-2 and TRBJ1-1; D might be TRBD1 (5 bases). V was trimmed by 0 bases and J by 1 base, leaving 9 bases between them. Germline V gives CDR1 SGHAT, CDR2 FQNNGV. The CDR3 loop spans 15 amino acids. The CDR3 DNA sequence: TGTGCCAGCAGCTTAGAGGGCAGGGCGAACACTGAAGCTTTCTTT. Translating gives CASSLEGRANTEAFF.

The chain employs TRBV6-1 and TRBJ2-6; TRBD1 matches 8 bases. CDR1 and CDR2 from the germline V gene are MNHNS and SASEGT. This CDR3 spans 18 amino acids. Trimming at V came to 4 bases and at J to 0 bases, leaving 8 bases not matched to a gene. The CDR3 sequence: CASSASGTGHSGANVLTF. Here the CDR3 DNA reads TGTGCCAGCAGTGCTTCCGGGACAGGTCACTCTGGGGCCAACGTCCTGACTTTC.

The chain has TRBV5-1 and TRBJ2-7; 9 bases are a match to TRBD2. The CDR3 consists of 16 residues. The junction had 7 bases not matched to a gene; V was cut back by 1 base and J by 2 bases. The germline V gene has CDR1 SGHRS and CDR2 YFSETQ. CDR3 DNA: TGCGCCAGCAGCTTGTTCGGGACTAGCATAGCCTACGAGCAGTACTTC. Translated, it gives CASSLFGTSIAYEQYF.

This clone was seen more than once but under ten times. The chain has TRBV4-3 and TRBJ2-5; tentatively, D is TRBD2 (5 bases). Looked up from germline, CDR1 is LGHNA and CDR2 is YSLEER. V shed 1 base and J shed 5 bases, with 14 bases lying between them. The CDR3 sequence is 15 residues long. The CDR3: CASSQAASIGETQYF. In nucleotides, the CDR3 is TGCGCCAGCAGCCAAGCGGCTAGCATTGGGGAGACCCAGTACTTC.

This clone was recorded a few times. The chain uses TRBV5-1 and TRBJ2-1; 7 nucleotides line up with TRBD2. V trimming: 4 bases; J trimming: 9 bases; junction bases outside the gene matches: 10. CDR3 length: 14 amino acids. Germline lookup yields CDR1 SGHRS and CDR2 YFSETQ. In DNA, the CDR3 is TGCGCCAGCAGCCACGATGGGAGGGGCGGTGAGCAGTTCTTC. It codes for CASSHDGRGGEQFF.

There are a few counts of this clone. The chain couples TRBV11-3 to TRBJ2-1; D may be TRBD2 (11 bases). CDR3 length: 19 residues. Trimming stripped 3 bases from V and 10 bases from J, with 31 bases between. The germline gives CDR1 SGHNT, CDR2 YENEEA. For the CDR3, the DNA is TGTGCCAGCAGCTTGACAGGGGGCCCTATACTAGCGGGAGTAGAAGAGCAGTTCTTC. Translation gives CASSLTGGPILAGVEEQFF.

The chain combines TRBV7-9 with TRBJ2-1, with 7 bases aligning to TRBD2. The CDR3 extends over 19 amino acids. Germline V gene lookup returns CDR1 SEHNR and CDR2 FQNEAQ (reference sequence). J was trimmed by 9 bases and V by 1 base; bases with no gene match: 21. The CDR3 DNA follows: TGTGCCAGCAGCTTAGGGAAGCGGGACCAGATACAACCTTCCCCTGAGCAGTTCTTC. Amino acid sequence: CASSLGKRDQIQPSPEQFF.

The sample holds a few counts of this clone. The CDR3 sequence: CASSLGTGVTGELFF. In DNA form, the CDR3 reads TGCGCCAGCAGCCTCGGGACAGGGGTTACCGGGGAGCTGTTTTTT. The V gene is TRBV5-1, the J gene TRBJ2-2; TRBD1 matches at 10 bases. Germline lookup yields CDR1 SGHRS and CDR2 YFSETQ. The CDR3 loop spans 15 amino acids. V gave up 4 bases and J gave up 5 bases; unmatched junction bases: 5.

The rearrangement joins TRBV4-3 to TRBJ1-2; perhaps TRBD1 as D (5 bases). Germline lookup yields CDR1 LGHNA and CDR2 YSLEER. Trimming shortened V by 4 bases and J by 4 bases, and 19 bases separated the two germline ends. The CDR3 length is 16 residues. The CDR3 spells CASSPDGGPRLYGYTF. In DNA form, the CDR3 reads TGCGCCAGCAGCCCAGACGGGGGACCCAGGCTCTATGGCTACACCTTC.

This clone came up a few times. CDR3 residues: CASSYGQGAGIPGANVLTF. In DNA, the CDR3 is TGCGCCAGCAGCTACGGACAGGGGGCAGGAATCCCTGGGGCCAACGTCCTGACTTTC. This chain uses TRBV5-1 with TRBJ2-6; TRBD1 matches at 11 bases. In germline, CDR1 is SGHRS, CDR2 YFSETQ. The CDR3 length is 19 residues. Trimming removed 3 bases from V and 2 bases from J; junction bases left unmatched: 10.

The genes are TRBV11-2 and TRBJ2-5; no clear D gene. Germline values: CDR1 SGHAT, CDR2 FQNNGV. The length of the CDR3 is 13 residues. The germline V and J ends were trimmed by 5 bases and 1 base, with 8 bases remaining between them. The CDR3 region has the DNA TGTGCCAGCAGCCCTTCGCGCCAAGAGACCCAGTACTTC. Translating gives CASSPSRQETQYF.

In DNA, the CDR3 is TGTGCAAGTCGCCCGCCACACCAAAACATTCAGTACTTC. Protein product: CASRPPHQNIQYF. The J gene is TRBJ2-4, the V gene TRBV12-2; the table's TRBD1 call for D was not verified on the DNA. TRBV12-2 is marked as a pseudogene. This CDR3 region has 13 residues.

In its sample, this clone was seen a few times. This chain joins TRBV10-3 and TRBJ1-1; 7 bases match TRBD1. After removal of 4 bases from V and 13 bases from J, the junction contained 15 bases not matched to a gene. The CDR3 is 14 residues long. CDR1 ENHRY and CDR2 SYGVKD come from the germline V gene. The chain's CDR3 is CAISGGSHGTAGFF. The CDR3 region has the DNA TGTGCCATCAGTGGGGGCTCCCACGGGACAGCTGGTTTCTTT.

V is TRBV11-2 and J is TRBJ2-3, with TRBD1 matching 10 bases. CDR1 SGHAT and CDR2 FQNNGV come from the germline V gene. V dropped 5 bases and J dropped 10; count of bases not matched to a gene: 12. This CDR3 contains 15 residues. The CDR3 region has the DNA TGTGCCAGCAGCCCCCTCCGGGACAGGGGAGGTGCGCAGTATTTT. Amino acids: CASSPLRDRGGAQYF.

This chain uses TRBV13 with TRBJ1-2; TRBD1 matches at 8 bases. The J segment lost 4 bases and the V segment lost 5 bases, leaving 9 bases of the junction unmatched. The CDR3 covers 15 residues. Per germline, CDR1 PRHDT and CDR2 FYEKMQ (reference sequence). In nucleotides, the CDR3 is TGTGCCAGCAGCGCAACGGACAGGGTGGGCTATGGCTACACCTTC. As protein: CASSATDRVGYGYTF.

The chain is built from TRBV6-4 and TRBJ1-6; maybe TRBD1 (6 bases). The CDR3 consists of 14 residues. V lost 3 bases and J lost 10, with 13 bases in between. From germline, CDR1 is MRHNA and CDR2 SNTAGT. CDR3 sequence (DNA): TGTGCCAGCAGTGAGGGGACAAGAGGATCACCCCTCCACTTT. It is translated as CASSEGTRGSPLHF.

This clone was observed a few times. V usage is TRBV5-1 and J usage is TRBJ1-4, with a weak D call TRBD1 (5 bases). CDR3 size: 14 residues. Germline loops: CDR1 SGHRS, CDR2 YFSETQ. The V and J ends lost 6 bases and 0 bases respectively, with 9 bases between them. The DNA for the CDR3 is TGCGCCAGCACCGACAGTTCAACTAATGAAAAACTGTTTTTT. Residues: CASTDSSTNEKLFF.

The chain employs TRBV9 and TRBJ2-7, with TRBD2 matching over 8 bases. CDR1 SGDLS and CDR2 YYNGEE come from the germline V gene. With V trimmed by 4 bases and J by 5 bases, 11 bases remained unmatched. The CDR3 runs to 15 residues. The CDR3, as DNA: TGTGCCAGCAGCCCCTCTCCGGGAGGGCCCCACGAGCAGTACTTC. It yields the protein CASSPSPGGPHEQYF.

CDR3 sequence (DNA): TGCAGCATAATCGGACAGACGAACACTGAAGCTTTCTTT. Protein sequence: CSIIGQTNTEAFF. This chain links TRBV29-1 with TRBJ1-1; D perhaps matches TRBD1 (6 bases). Germline V gives CDR1 SQVTM, CDR2 ANQGSEA. V was cut by 8 bases and J by 1 base, with 14 bases left in between. The CDR3 is made up of 13 amino acids.

A few counts support this clone. The CDR3 loop reads CASSETSGGETQYF. In nucleotides, the CDR3 is TGCGCCAGCAGCGAAACTAGCGGCGGGGAGACCCAGTACTTC. The V and J genes are TRBV10-1 and TRBJ2-5; 8 positions match TRBD2. The CDR3 contains 14 residues. Trimming at V came to 6 bases and at J to 5 bases, leaving 8 bases not matched to a gene. From germline, CDR1 is WNHNN and CDR2 SYGVQD (reference sequence).

The CDR3 nucleotides are TGTGCCAGTAGTACGGTCGGCGGTAGCAATCAGCCCCAGCATTTT. Translated: CASSTVGGSNQPQHF. This chain joins TRBV19 and TRBJ1-5; D is unclear. Germline V CDR1 and CDR2: LNHDA, SQIVND (reference sequence). The CDR3 totals 15 residues. V was trimmed by 4 bases and J by 0 bases, leaving 10 bases between them.

The V and J genes are TRBV7-2 and TRBJ2-1, with 13 bases that match TRBD2. V trimming: 4 bases; J trimming: 6 bases; junction bases outside the gene matches: 3. The CDR3 consists of 15 residues. Per the germline V gene, CDR1 is SGHTA and CDR2 is FQGNSA. This CDR3 reads CASSWTSGSINEQFF. CDR3 nucleotides: TGTGCCAGCAGCTGGACTAGCGGGAGTATCAATGAGCAGTTCTTC.

V usage is TRBV30 and J usage is TRBJ1-5; D is uncertain. CDR1 and CDR2 from the germline V gene are GTSNPN and SVGIG (reference sequence). This CDR3 has 12 residues. The V and J ends lost 6 bases and 3 bases respectively, with 9 bases between them. CDR3 bases: TGTGCCTGCGGGAGCTTCAATCAGCCCCAGCATTTT. It yields the protein CACGSFNQPQHF.

The chain couples TRBV7-2 to TRBJ2-1, with 9 bases lining up with TRBD2. The germline V gene encodes CDR1 SGHTA and CDR2 FQGNSA. Unmatched junction bases numbered 3, after V lost 3 bases and J lost 3 bases. This CDR3 has 15 amino acids. The CDR3 nucleotides read TGTGCCAGCAGCTTTATAGCGGGAGTCTACAATGAGCAGTTCTTC. Its translation: CASSFIAGVYNEQFF.